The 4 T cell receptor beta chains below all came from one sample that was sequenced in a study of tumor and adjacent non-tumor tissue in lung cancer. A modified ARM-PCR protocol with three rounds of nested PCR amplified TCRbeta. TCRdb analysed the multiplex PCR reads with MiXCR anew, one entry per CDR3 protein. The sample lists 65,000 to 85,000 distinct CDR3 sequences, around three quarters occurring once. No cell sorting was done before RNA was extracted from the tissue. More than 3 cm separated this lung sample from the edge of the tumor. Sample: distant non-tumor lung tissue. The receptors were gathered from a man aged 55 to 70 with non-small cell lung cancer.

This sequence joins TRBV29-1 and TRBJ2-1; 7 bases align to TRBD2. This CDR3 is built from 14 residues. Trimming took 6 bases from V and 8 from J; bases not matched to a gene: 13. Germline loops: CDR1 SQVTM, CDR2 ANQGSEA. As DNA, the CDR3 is TGCAGCGTCGATGGGAGGGAGGGCCCGGATGAGCAGTTCTTC. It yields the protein CSVDGREGPDEQFF.

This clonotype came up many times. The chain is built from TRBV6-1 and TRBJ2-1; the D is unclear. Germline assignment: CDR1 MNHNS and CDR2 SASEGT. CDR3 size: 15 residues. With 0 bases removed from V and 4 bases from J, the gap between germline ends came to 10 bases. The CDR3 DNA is TGTGCCAGCAGTGAAGCGGCGTCCGCGTACAATGAGCAGTTCTTC. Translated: CASSEAASAYNEQFF.

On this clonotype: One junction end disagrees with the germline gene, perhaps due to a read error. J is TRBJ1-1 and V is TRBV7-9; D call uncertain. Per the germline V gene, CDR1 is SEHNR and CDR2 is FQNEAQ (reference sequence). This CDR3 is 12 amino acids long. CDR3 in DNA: TGTGCCAGCAGATCTGGAGAGCCTGAAGCCTTCTTT. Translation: CASRSGEPEAFF.

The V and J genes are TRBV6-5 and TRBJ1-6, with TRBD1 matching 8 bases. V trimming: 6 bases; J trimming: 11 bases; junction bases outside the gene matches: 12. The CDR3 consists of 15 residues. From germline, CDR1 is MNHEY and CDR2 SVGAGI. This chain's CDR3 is CASRFTGTGSPPLHF. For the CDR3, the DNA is TGTGCCAGCAGATTTACCGGGACAGGTTCTCCACCCCTCCACTTT.